The text below deals with one T cell receptor (beta chain). Its antigen remains unknown. As TCR cDNA was made by 5'RACE template switching, a universal primer site and UMIs were added. In TCRdb, the 5' RACE reads were re-called with MiXCR into one record per CDR3 protein. The sample has 120,000 or so distinct CDR3 sequences, around 15% seen once. The data belong to a study of T cells after yellow fever vaccination. Overall study findings and caveats: From the bulk population, abundant clonotypes could contaminate and appear within FACS-sorted repertoires. Among primary-vaccination clones, most reappeared after the booster, at 96% for CD4 and under 90% for CD8.

The germline V gene encodes CDR1 LNHDA and CDR2 SQIVND (reference sequence). The CDR3 contains 18 residues. After removal of 1 base from V and 2 bases from J, the junction contained 11 bases not matched to a gene. The V and J genes are TRBV19 and TRBJ2-3; 8 bases line up with TRBD2. The sample in question was CD8+ T cells sorted from PBMCs, obtained 5 days after the yellow fever booster vaccination. This clonotype originated in a man between 18 and 29 years old who received the YFV17D yellow fever vaccine. CDR3 sequence (DNA): TGTGCCAGTAGTATAGGGTCGGGGGTACTAGCGGACACAGATACGCAGTATTTT. This codes for CASSIGSGVLADTDTQYF. Complete variable domain (other parts from reference TRBV19 and TRBJ2-3): DGGITQSPKYLFRKEGQNVTLSCEQNLNHDAMYWYRQDPGQGLRLIYYSQIVNDFQKGDIAEGYSVSREKKESFPLTVTSAQKNPTAFYLCASSIGSGVLADTDTQYFGPGTRLTVL.